This T cell receptor beta chain is from a study of T cell responses to AZD1222 COVID-19 vaccine. With regard to this clone: Its antigen is unknown.

Trimming stripped 3 bases from V and 4 bases from J, with 15 bases between. CDR3 length: 15 residues. Germline V gene data show CDR1 as SGHTA and CDR2 as FQGNSA. Repertoires were generated with immunoSEQ multiplex PCR, while TCRdb's copy carries only in-frame clones and drops some. In the table there are roughly 150,000 clones, over 90% of which are singletons. Findings and caveats of the study: Vaccination with two AZD1222 doses was followed by a rise in Spike-specific TCR breadth and depth. Clonal diversity was possibly underestimated, and the donors were mostly white British, with more females. Unmutated variant regions reportedly attract nearly half of all spike-specific TCRs. Sampled repertoires all dated from after the peak T cell response.

The rearrangement links TRBV7-2 to TRBJ1-1; D might be TRBD1 (5 bases). The source is an adult in good health. This material consisted of peripheral blood, taken on day 0 of AZD1222 vaccination. CDR3 in DNA: TGTGCCAGCAGCTTTTTCCTAGGTGGGGGCACTGAAGCTTTCTTT. Translated, it gives CASSFFLGGGTEAFF.